This is a list of T cell receptor beta chains from one sample in a study of human T cells and chemical hapten exposure. TCRdb re-analysed the RACE reads in MiXCR, keeping a single row per CDR3 protein. The table has over 70,000 distinct CDR3 sequences, approximately 15% seen once; the top ten hold about 4.6%. The material sequenced was whole blood, taken in connection with sensitization to the hapten diphenylcyclopropenone (DPC). These receptors were obtained from a woman between 50 and 59 years old with alopecia areata. Some clones in this sample may be carry-over from other donors' samples. Both conserved end residues are part of each CDR3. A D gene is named only where the DNA matches it firmly. The listing skips clone size in some rows; elsewhere it reads once, few, many or a size class.

d_gene: TRBD2; v_gene: TRBV27; abundance: many; j_gene: TRBJ2-2; CDR3aa: CASSFNSGRITGELFF; CDR3nt: TGTGCCAGCAGTTTCAATAGCGGGCGGATCACCGGGGAGCTGTTTTTT
d_gene: NA; v_gene: TRBV10-3; abundance: few; j_gene: TRBJ2-3; CDR3aa: CAISERGDTQYF; CDR3nt: TGTGCCATCAGTGAACGAGGGGATACGCAGTATTTT
d_gene: TRBD2; v_gene: TRBV7-2; abundance: few; j_gene: TRBJ2-5; CDR3aa: CASSLSSSGEETQYF; CDR3nt: TGTGCCAGCAGCTTATCGTCTAGCGGGGAAGAGACCCAGTACTTC
d_gene: TRBD1; v_gene: TRBV19; abundance: NA; j_gene: TRBJ1-5; CDR3aa: CASSRGQAAEQPQHF; CDR3nt: TGTGCCAGTAGCCGCGGACAGGCGGCGGAACAGCCCCAGCATTTT
d_gene: NA; v_gene: TRBV19; abundance: few; j_gene: TRBJ2-1; CDR3aa: CAIAGTSYNEQFF; CDR3nt: TGTGCCATCGCCGGGACAAGCTACAATGAGCAGTTCTTC
d_gene: TRBD2; v_gene: TRBV14; abundance: NA; j_gene: TRBJ2-7; CDR3aa: CASTNSGRAHEQYF; CDR3nt: TGTGCCAGCACCAATAGCGGGAGAGCCCACGAGCAGTACTTC
d_gene: NA; v_gene: TRBV29-1; abundance: few; j_gene: TRBJ2-2; CDR3aa: CSVSTEYTGELFF; CDR3nt: TGCAGCGTCTCAACGGAGTACACCGGGGAGCTGTTTTTT
d_gene: NA; v_gene: TRBV4-1; abundance: NA; j_gene: TRBJ1-4; CDR3aa: CASSQGQKNEKLFF; CDR3nt: TGCGCCAGCAGCCAAGGACAGAAAAATGAAAAACTGTTTTTT
d_gene: TRBD2; v_gene: TRBV3-1; abundance: few; j_gene: TRBJ2-7; CDR3aa: CASSLLSGTTTYEQYF; CDR3nt: TGTGCCAGCAGCCTTCTAAGCGGGACCACGACCTACGAGCAGTACTTC
d_gene: TRBD1; v_gene: TRBV4-3; abundance: NA; j_gene: TRBJ2-7; CDR3aa: CASSQRTGYSYEQYF; CDR3nt: TGCGCCAGCAGCCAGAGGACAGGGTACTCCTACGAGCAGTACTTC
d_gene: TRBD2; v_gene: TRBV28; abundance: NA; j_gene: TRBJ2-2; CDR3aa: CASRAAELADTGELFF; CDR3nt: TGTGCCAGCAGGGCCGCGGAACTAGCGGACACCGGGGAGCTGTTTTTT